This T cell receptor beta chain was captured by sequencing in a study of blood T cell repertoires in COVID-19. Background on the study: Nucleic acid was either cDNA or gDNA, and it came from T cells, B-cell-depleted T cells, or PBMCs.

Per the original data handling: Reference gene primer amplification in the assay estimated nucleated cell counts. Here immunoSEQ multiplex PCR was the method, and the copy in TCRdb shows in-frame clones only, minus some. From that table come the V and J calls and clone size; the DNA was used to work out D and trimming. The sample includes over 200,000 clones, 80% to 90% seen only once; the top ten take approximately 2.4%. This CDR3 is 15 amino acids long. Trimming cost V 5 bases and J 3 bases; bases outside gene matches: 8. Germline V gives CDR1 SGHVS, CDR2 FNYEAQ. This TCR was sampled from a man between 35 and 55 years old who had recovered from COVID-19. What was sequenced was peripheral blood. This chain uses TRBV7-6 with TRBJ2-3; 7 nucleotides align to TRBD1. CDR3 amino acids: CASSPGTVLTDTQYF. CDR3 in DNA: TGTGCCAGCAGCCCCGGGACAGTGCTAACAGATACGCAGTATTTT.